Each of the 8 T cell receptor beta chains below was sequenced from the same sample in a study of cytomegalovirus exposure and HLA in healthy donors. PCR involved 60 Vbeta and 13 Jbeta primers. This table comes from immunoSEQ multiplex PCR, and its TCRdb copy is limited to in-frame clones, with some not included. The data contain roughly 150,000 clones, approximately 88% of them seen just once; the ten biggest clones take up approximately 1.4%. Sequencing was performed on PBMCs. These receptors all come from a woman between 18 and 29 years old in good health and CMV-seronegative.

The chain couples TRBV7-6 to TRBJ1-3; maybe TRBD1 (6 bases). CDR3 size: 18 residues. V shed 1 base and J shed 0 bases, with 16 bases lying between them. From germline, CDR1 is SGHVS and CDR2 FNYEAQ. The CDR3 bases are TGTGCCAGCAGCTTAGTTTCGGGGACACCGACCTCTGGAAACACCATATATTTT. Encoded protein: CASSLVSGTPTSGNTIYF.

There are a few counts of this clone. The chain has TRBV11-2 and TRBJ2-5; 7 bases line up with TRBD1. From germline, CDR1 is SGHAT and CDR2 FQNNGV. Trimming cost V 0 bases and J 2 bases; bases outside gene matches: 9. This CDR3 spans 17 amino acids. The CDR3 DNA reads as TGTGCCAGCAGCTTAGAAAACCCGGGACAGCGTCAAGAGACCCAGTACTTC. It translates to CASSLENPGQRQETQYF.

V is TRBV2 and J is TRBJ2-3; 7 nucleotides line up with TRBD2. The germline V gene has CDR1 SNHLY and CDR2 FYNNEI. There are 17 residues in the CDR3. V trimming: 3 bases; J trimming: 2 bases; junction bases outside the gene matches: 11. This CDR3 is CASSDTPRTSPTDTQYF. The CDR3 nucleotides are TGTGCCAGCAGTGATACCCCTCGGACTAGTCCCACAGATACGCAGTATTTT.

V and J are TRBV6-5 and TRBJ1-1; D uncertain. The germline V gene has CDR1 MNHEY and CDR2 SVGAGI. This CDR3 spans 12 amino acids. The V end was cut by 8 bases, the J end by 4 bases, with 11 bases between. The CDR3 sequence: CASRSPGTEAFF. Written as DNA, the CDR3 is TGTGCCAGCCGTTCCCCGGGCACTGAAGCTTTCTTT.

The rearrangement joins TRBV28 to TRBJ2-7; D unresolved. Trimming cost V 1 base and J 4 bases, with 8 bases left between them. The germline V gene encodes CDR1 MDHEN and CDR2 SYDVKM. This CDR3 has 13 residues. The CDR3 is CASSLLAEYEQYF. The CDR3 DNA sequence: TGTGCCAGCAGTTTATTGGCGGAATACGAGCAGTACTTC.

The J gene is TRBJ1-3, the V gene TRBV4-1; 9 positions match TRBD1. This CDR3 region has 16 residues. Trimming at V came to 7 bases and at J to 4 bases, leaving 11 bases not matched to a gene. Germline-derived CDR1 and CDR2 are MGHRA and YSYEKL. The CDR3, as DNA: TGCGCCAGCACCCTGGGACAGGGAATGTCCGGAAACACCATATATTTT. Its protein is CASTLGQGMSGNTIYF.

About this clone itself: Within the sample, other DNA sequences also encode this same CDR3. The chain links TRBV5-4 to TRBJ1-2, with 7 bases matching TRBD1. The germline V gene encodes CDR1 SGHNT and CDR2 YYREEE (reference sequence). The ends lost 0 bases at V and 3 bases at J; junction bases unmatched: 2. CDR3 length equals 14 residues. CDR3 sequence reads: CASSLGQGDYGYTF. DNA for the CDR3: TGTGCCAGCAGCTTGGGACAGGGCGACTATGGCTACACCTTC.

V usage is TRBV5-1 and J usage is TRBJ2-7; the D gene is possibly TRBD2 (5 bases). The germline V gene has CDR1 SGHRS and CDR2 YFSETQ. The CDR3 has 13 amino acids. V dropped 4 bases and J dropped 0 bases, with 8 bases sitting between them. This CDR3 reads CASSQRTSYEQYF. The CDR3, as DNA: TGCGCCAGCAGCCAGCGGACCTCCTACGAGCAGTACTTC.